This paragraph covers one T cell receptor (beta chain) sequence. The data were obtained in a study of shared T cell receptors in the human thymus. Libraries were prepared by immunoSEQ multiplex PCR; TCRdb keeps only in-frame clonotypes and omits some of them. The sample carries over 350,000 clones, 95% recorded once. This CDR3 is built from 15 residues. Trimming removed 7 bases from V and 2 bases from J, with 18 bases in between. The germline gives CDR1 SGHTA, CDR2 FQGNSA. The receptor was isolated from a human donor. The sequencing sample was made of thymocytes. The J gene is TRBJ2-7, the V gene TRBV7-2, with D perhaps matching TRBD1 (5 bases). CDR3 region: CASKRQNPEPYEQYF. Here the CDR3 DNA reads TGTGCCAGCAAAAGACAGAACCCGGAACCCTACGAGCAGTACTTC.